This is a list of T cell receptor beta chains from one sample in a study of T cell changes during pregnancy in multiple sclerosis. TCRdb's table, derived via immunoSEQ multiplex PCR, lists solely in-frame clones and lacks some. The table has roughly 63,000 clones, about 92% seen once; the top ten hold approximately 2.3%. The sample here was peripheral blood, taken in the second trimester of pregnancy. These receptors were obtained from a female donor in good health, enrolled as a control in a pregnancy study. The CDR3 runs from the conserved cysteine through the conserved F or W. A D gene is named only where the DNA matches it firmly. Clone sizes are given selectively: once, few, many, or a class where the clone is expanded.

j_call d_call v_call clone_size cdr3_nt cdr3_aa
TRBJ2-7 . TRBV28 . TGTGCCAGCAGCCGACCTGGGACTGTCTACGAGCAGTACTTC CASSRPGTVYEQYF
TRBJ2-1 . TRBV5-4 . TGTGCCAGCAGCTTCTTACAGGACTCCTACAATGAGCAGTTCTTC CASSFLQDSYNEQFF
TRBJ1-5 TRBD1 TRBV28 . TGTGCCAGCAGTTCCGGGACAGGGGGCTCTCAGCCCCAGCATTTT CASSSGTGGSQPQHF
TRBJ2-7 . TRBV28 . TGTGCCAGCATCCCACCGGGTGGTGGAAGCTACGAGCAGTACTTC CASIPPGGGSYEQYF
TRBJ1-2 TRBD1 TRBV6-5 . TGTGCCAGCAGTTACGGCAGGGGGGATTATGGCTACACCTTC CASSYGRGDYGYTF
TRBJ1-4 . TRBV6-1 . TGTGCCAGCAGTGAACATTTAGCGGGGGCCCCTCAAGAGGAACTGTTTTTT CASSEHLAGAPQEELFF
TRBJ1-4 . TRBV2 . TGTGCCAGCAGTGACAGGTTTGGAGAAAAACTGTTTTTT CASSDRFGEKLFF
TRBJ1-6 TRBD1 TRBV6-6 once TGTGCCAGCAGTTACGAGGGGGCTAAGTATAATTCACCCCTCCACTTT CASSYEGAKYNSPLHF
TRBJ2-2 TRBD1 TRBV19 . TGTGCCAGTAGTACAGGGGGCAGCACCGGGGAGCTGTTTTTT CASSTGGSTGELFF
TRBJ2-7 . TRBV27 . TGTGCCAGCAGTCCAGGGTCCTACGAGCAGTACTTC CASSPGSYEQYF
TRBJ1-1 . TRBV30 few TGTGCCTGGAGTGGTACAGGGACACAAGCTTTCTTT CAWSGTGTQAFF